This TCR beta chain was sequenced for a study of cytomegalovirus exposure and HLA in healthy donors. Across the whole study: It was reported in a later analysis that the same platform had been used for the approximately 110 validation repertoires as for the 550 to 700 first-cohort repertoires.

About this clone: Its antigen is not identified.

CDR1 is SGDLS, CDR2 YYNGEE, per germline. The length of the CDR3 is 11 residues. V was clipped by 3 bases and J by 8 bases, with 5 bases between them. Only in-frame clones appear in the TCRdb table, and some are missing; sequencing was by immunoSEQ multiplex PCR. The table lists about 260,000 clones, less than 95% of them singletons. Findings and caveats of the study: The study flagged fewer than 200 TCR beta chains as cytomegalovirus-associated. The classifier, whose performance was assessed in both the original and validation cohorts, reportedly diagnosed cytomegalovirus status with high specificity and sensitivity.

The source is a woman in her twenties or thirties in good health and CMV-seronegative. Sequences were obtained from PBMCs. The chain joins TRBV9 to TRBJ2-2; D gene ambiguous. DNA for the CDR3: TGTGCCAGCAGCGGAGCTGGGGAGCTGTTTTTT. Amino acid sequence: CASSGAGELFF.